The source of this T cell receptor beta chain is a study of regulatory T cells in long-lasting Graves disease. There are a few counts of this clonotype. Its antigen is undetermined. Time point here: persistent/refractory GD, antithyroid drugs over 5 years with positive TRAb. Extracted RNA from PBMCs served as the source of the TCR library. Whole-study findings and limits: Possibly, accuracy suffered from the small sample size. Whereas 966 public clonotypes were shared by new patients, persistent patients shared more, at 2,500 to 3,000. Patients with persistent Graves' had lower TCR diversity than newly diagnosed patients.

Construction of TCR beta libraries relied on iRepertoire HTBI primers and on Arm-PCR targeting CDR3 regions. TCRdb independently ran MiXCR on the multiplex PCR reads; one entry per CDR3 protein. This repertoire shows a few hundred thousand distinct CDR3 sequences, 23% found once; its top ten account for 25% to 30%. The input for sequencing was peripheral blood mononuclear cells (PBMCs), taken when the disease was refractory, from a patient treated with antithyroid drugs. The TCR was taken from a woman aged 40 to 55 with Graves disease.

As DNA, the CDR3 is TGCAGTGCTGCCCATTCACAGGGACCCTACGAGCAGTACTTC. Translating it yields CSAAHSQGPYEQYF. The chain carries TRBV20-1 and TRBJ2-7; D may be TRBD1 (6 bases). The CDR3 length is 14 residues. Trimming removed 5 bases from V and 2 bases from J, with 16 bases in between. Per the germline V gene, CDR1 is DFQATT and CDR2 is SNEGSKA (reference sequence).